Below are 10 T cell receptor beta chains sequenced from a single sample in a study of PD-1 blockade in classical Hodgkin lymphoma. Here immunoSEQ multiplex PCR was the method, and the copy in TCRdb shows in-frame clones only, minus some. The data show around 15,000 clones, approximately 83% seen once. Time point given: cycle 4 day 1 (C4D1), after five to seven weeks of nivolumab. In every patient, relapse followed autologous stem cell transplantation, while exposure to brentuximab vedotin differed. The source was peripheral blood mononuclear cells (PBMCs), collected before the fourth cycle of nivolumab. The origin of the receptors is a human donor with classical Hodgkin lymphoma.

The V call is TRBV7-9, the J call TRBJ1-4; a weak D match, TRBD1 (5 bases). Trimming took off 5 bases at V and 14 bases at J, with 18 bases between the two ends. CDR3 length: 13 residues. Germline CDR1 is SEHNR and CDR2 is FQNEAQ (reference sequence). The CDR3 DNA follows: TGTGCCAGCAGCCGCCAAGGGGCACGGATCCTGTTTTTT. Residues: CASSRQGARILFF.

J is TRBJ1-4 and V is TRBV7-8, with TRBD1 matching over 9 bases. Trimming cost V 4 bases and J 15 bases; bases outside gene matches: 15. Germline lookup yields CDR1 SGHVS and CDR2 FQNEAQ. This CDR3 has 15 amino acids. The CDR3 coding sequence is TGTGCCAGCAGCTCGGGACAGGGAGCTCTGGCGGCTGTGTTTTTT. It is translated as CASSSGQGALAAVFF.

Of note for this clone: One end of the junction fails to match germline, which may point to a read error. The rearrangement links TRBV6-5 to TRBJ1-3; 7 bases are shared with TRBD1. Germline V CDR1 and CDR2: MNHEY, SVGAGI. The CDR3 sequence is 14 residues long. As DNA, the CDR3 is TGTGCCAGCATTCCAGGGGGGTCTGTAAACACCATATATTTT. Its translation is CASIPGGSVNTIYF.

This clone was counted between two and nine times. Here the CDR3 DNA reads TGTGCCAGCAGCGTAATAGGGAACTATGGCTACACCTTC. This encodes CASSVIGNYGYTF. The chain combines TRBV7-9 with TRBJ1-2; D remains unclear. From germline, CDR1 is SEHNR and CDR2 FQNEAQ (reference sequence). The CDR3 is 13 residues long. Trimming pared 5 bases from V and 2 bases from J, leaving 9 bases between.

This clone was recorded once. The genes are TRBV7-8 and TRBJ1-1, with D tentatively TRBD1 (6 bases). The CDR3 is made up of 15 amino acids. V shed 4 bases and J shed 4 bases, with 16 bases lying between them. The germline gives CDR1 SGHVS, CDR2 FQNEAQ. The CDR3 protein is CASSSSRGSGTEAFF. The CDR3 DNA follows: TGTGCCAGCAGCTCAAGCAGGGGTTCCGGCACTGAAGCTTTCTTT. Combining the CDR3 with reference TRBV7-8 and TRBJ1-1 gives the whole variable domain GAGVSQSPRYKVAKRGQDVALRCDPISGHVSLFWYQQALGQGPEFLTYFQNEAQLDKSGLPSDRFFAERPEGSVSTLKIQRTQQEDSAVYLCASSSSRGSGTEAFFGQGTRLTVV.

This clone was picked up a small number of times. The V call is TRBV5-1, the J call TRBJ1-3; a possible D gene is TRBD1 (5 bases). V was trimmed by 4 bases and J by 2 bases, leaving 10 bases between them. The CDR3 runs 14 residues. CDR1 and CDR2 (germline): SGHRS, YFSETQ. This CDR3 is CASSHPGAGNTIYF. CDR3 coding DNA: TGCGCCAGCAGCCACCCGGGGGCTGGAAACACCATATATTTT.

The chain uses TRBV5-1 and TRBJ1-2; D is perhaps TRBD1 (6 bases). CDR1 and CDR2 (germline): SGHRS, YFSETQ. This CDR3 has 15 amino acids. Trimming removed 0 bases at V and 8 bases at J, with 17 bases between. The CDR3 loop is CASSLEATGSAGYTF. In DNA form, the CDR3 reads TGCGCCAGCAGCTTGGAAGCGACAGGATCCGCGGGCTACACCTTC.

The rearrangement links TRBV5-1 to TRBJ1-1, with TRBD1 matching 7 bases. The CDR3 extends over 14 amino acids. CDR1 SGHRS and CDR2 YFSETQ come from the germline V gene. Germline trimming cut 3 bases from V and 12 bases from J; bases unmatched to any gene: 14. The CDR3 reads CASSSIRGVGETFF. The CDR3 DNA follows: TGCGCCAGCAGCTCCATCAGGGGGGTGGGCGAGACTTTCTTT.

The chain has TRBV7-9 and TRBJ1-3; possible D gene TRBD1, 6 bases. The CDR3 is 14 amino acids. V dropped 3 bases and J dropped 4 bases, with 10 bases sitting between them. The germline gives CDR1 SEHNR, CDR2 FQNEAQ (reference sequence). The CDR3 region has the DNA TGTGCCAGCAGCTTGAGGGGGTTGGGAAACACCATATATTTT. Its translation: CASSLRGLGNTIYF.

This chain links TRBV5-1 with TRBJ2-5; D not certain. This CDR3 contains 12 residues. Trimming left V 7 bases short and J 5 bases short, with 12 bases between. Germline assignment: CDR1 SGHRS and CDR2 YFSETQ. CDR3 sequence (DNA): TGCGCCAGCGGGGAAGGTCTGGAGACCCAGTACTTC. It is translated as CASGEGLETQYF.